This T cell receptor (beta chain) was captured by sequencing in a study of CD8+ T cells in alopecia areata. Study findings and constraints: Having just one nonresponder leaves the connection between baseline CD8+ expansion and response unresolved.

CDR1 KGHSH and CDR2 LQKENI come from the germline V gene. The CDR3 contains 16 residues. The V and J ends lost 0 bases and 8 bases, in that order; junction bases with no gene match: 3. Treatment noted: oral pan-JAK inhibitor, 5-10 mg twice daily. Extracted RNA was reverse transcribed into cDNA, the sequencing template. Clones were sequenced by immunoSEQ multiplex PCR, and TCRdb holds only the in-frame ones, with some missing. The sample yields roughly 200,000 clones, around two fifths seen once. This clone occurred a few times. Its antigen is still unknown. The sequence derives from a human donor with alopecia areata. The rearrangement links TRBV18 to TRBJ2-6; 11 bases fit TRBD1. This specimen consisted of CD4+ T cells sorted from blood, obtained between weeks 30 and 35, from a patient treated with tofacitinib. Here the CDR3 reads CASSPPRTGGSNVLTF. The CDR3, as DNA: TGTGCCAGCTCACCACCCCGGACAGGGGGCTCCAACGTCCTGACTTTC.